This T cell receptor beta chain was obtained from a study of T cell responses to AZD1222 COVID-19 vaccine. Study conclusions and caveats: Of the AZD1222 recipients, only 6 or 7 were seropositive at baseline.

Trimming cost V 2 bases and J 5 bases; bases outside gene matches: 11. This CDR3 is built from 16 residues. Germline V CDR1 and CDR2: SGHVS, FQNEAQ. Concerning this clone: Its cognate antigen is unknown.

Clones were sequenced by immunoSEQ multiplex PCR, and TCRdb holds only the in-frame ones, with some missing. The top ten hold 3.3% of the sample, which has 95,000 to 110,000 clones, about nine tenths seen once. This chain joins TRBV7-8 and TRBJ1-2; TRBD1 aligns across 7 bases. The clonotype comes from an adult who received the MenACWY meningococcal vaccine as a control. The source material was peripheral blood, sampled 28 days after the second dose of the MenACWY control vaccine. The CDR3 loop is CASSLYDRVFFYGYTF. The DNA for the CDR3 is TGTGCCAGCAGCTTATACGACAGGGTGTTTTTTTATGGCTACACCTTC.